This T cell receptor beta chain was captured in a study of response to subunit inactivated influenza vaccine. Overall study results and limits: The authors put forward the suggestion that each seasonal influenza vaccination may bring in only a limited number of new T cells.

TCRdb itself ran the RT-PCR reads through MiXCR, one entry per CDR3 protein. The data contain 530,000 or so distinct CDR3 sequences, roughly 25% of them seen just once; the ten biggest clones take up approximately 1.9%. A note on this clonotype: The antigen is undetermined.

V was pared by 1 base and J by 1 base, with 6 bases of the junction left unmatched. In germline, CDR1 is DFQATT, CDR2 SNEGSKA (reference sequence). The CDR3 contains 15 residues. Sequencing was performed on CD4+ T cells sorted from PBMCs, taken approximately 5 days after vaccination. J is TRBJ2-7 and V is TRBV20-1; 8 bases align to TRBD1. This TCR was recovered from a man in his fifties who received an inactivated influenza vaccine. As DNA, the CDR3 is TGCAGTGCTAGAGGGTCGGACAGGGCTTCCTACGAGCAGTACTTC. Protein: CSARGSDRASYEQYF.